The rows below give T cell receptor beta chains drawn from one sample of a study of T-cell memory formation after mild COVID-19. TCRdb itself ran the 5' RACE reads through MiXCR, one entry per CDR3 protein. This sample has roughly 350,000 distinct CDR3 sequences, with more than 20% found just once. Sequenced sample: PBMCs or a T cell subset sorted from them (not recorded which). The source is an adult woman who had mild COVID-19 (a few samples of this study predate the infection). Cell type and time point are not known. The CDR3 runs from the conserved cysteine through the conserved F or W. D genes are given only for firm matches. Part of the rows lack a size; the others show once, few, many or a class for expanded clones.

V	D	J	size	DNA	CDR3
TRBV12-3/TRBV12-4	NA	TRBJ2-3	few	TGTGCCAGCACTCTGGGGAAGGGATCTGGTACAGATACGCAGTATTTT	CASTLGKGSGTDTQYF
TRBV24-1	NA	TRBJ1-5	few	TGTGCCACCAGTGATGGGGAGGCCCAGCATTTT	CATSDGEAQHF
TRBV3-1	TRBD1	TRBJ2-7	few	TGTGCCAGCAGCCAAGGATTGCGAGGACAGGGAGAAAATTACGAGCAGTACTTC	CASSQGLRGQGENYEQYF
TRBV10-3	TRBD2	TRBJ2-5	NA	TGTGCCATCAGTGAGTCGGGGACTACTATCGGAGAGACCCAGTACTTC	CAISESGTTIGETQYF
TRBV13	NA	TRBJ2-7	few	TGTGCCAGCAGCATCGAGCGGAGCTCCTACGAGCAGTACTTC	CASSIERSSYEQYF
TRBV6-1	TRBD1	TRBJ2-7	NA	TGTGCCAGCAGAAGGACAGGGGGCGCGGACGAGCAGTACTTC	CASRRTGGADEQYF
TRBV6-5	NA	TRBJ1-2	NA	TGTGCCAGCAGGGCGGCGGGGCGAGCGACGAGGGGCTACACCTTC	CASRAAGRATRGYTF
TRBV20-1	NA	TRBJ2-5	NA	TGCAGTGCGTCATTGAGGATAGCGATGGAGACCCAGTACTTC	CSASLRIAMETQYF
TRBV21-1	NA	TRBJ1-1	NA	TGTGCCAGCAGCAGAGGACAGGGGGTTTCTGAAGCTTTCTTT	CASSRGQGVSEAFF
TRBV3-1	TRBD2	TRBJ2-7	few	TGTGCCAGCAGCCAAGCTACCGCGTGGACTAGCCTCTACGAGCAGTACTTC	CASSQATAWTSLYEQYF
TRBV5-1	TRBD2	TRBJ2-7	few	TGCGCCAGCAGCTTGGATACCGCTAGCGGAACCTACGAGCAGTACTTC	CASSLDTASGTYEQYF
TRBV7-9	NA	TRBJ2-7	once	TGTGCCAGCAGACCTAGAGGTCAAGGCTACGAGCAGTACTTC	CASRPRGQGYEQYF
TRBV24-1	NA	TRBJ2-1	NA	TGTGCCACCAGTGATTCACCTAGCTTCAGCTCCTACAATGAGCAGTTCTTC	CATSDSPSFSSYNEQFF
TRBV18	TRBD2	TRBJ2-5	many	TGTGCCAGCTCACCCGGACTAGAAGAGACCCAGTACTTC	CASSPGLEETQYF
TRBV5-4	TRBD1	TRBJ2-6	NA	TGTGCCAGCAGCTTACCGGGACAGGGTAGATCTGGGGCCAACGTCCTGACTTTC	CASSLPGQGRSGANVLTF
TRBV14	NA	TRBJ2-7	few	TGTGCCAGCAGCCAAGAACCGGGCTCCTACGAGCAGTACTTC	CASSQEPGSYEQYF
TRBV7-2	TRBD2	TRBJ2-3	few	TGTGCCAGCAGCTTAAGCGGGGCAACTTATACGCAGTATTTT	CASSLSGATYTQYF
TRBV5-4	NA	TRBJ2-7	few	TGTGCCAGCAGCTTGGAGGCAAACGAGCAGTACTTC	CASSLEANEQYF
TRBV6-6	NA	TRBJ2-2	NA	TGTGCCAGCAGTTACCCCGGGGGCTCAACCTCGAACACCGGGGAGCTGTTTTTT	CASSYPGGSTSNTGELFF
TRBV7-2	NA	TRBJ1-5	few	TGTGCCAGCAGCTTAACAGGACAGAGCAATCAGCCCCAGCATTTT	CASSLTGQSNQPQHF
TRBV5-1	NA	TRBJ1-1	few	TGCGCCAGCAGCTTGGATGGTGAAGCTTTCTTT	CASSLDGEAFF
TRBV24-1	NA	TRBJ2-6	NA	TGTGCCACCAGTGCATACCCTGACTTATCTGGGGCCAACGTCCTGACTTTC	CATSAYPDLSGANVLTF
TRBV5-1	NA	TRBJ2-7	NA	TGCGCCAGCAGCCCCAGCAGTTCGGGGGAGGCGAACTACGAGCAGTACTTC	CASSPSSSGEANYEQYF
TRBV27	NA	TRBJ1-5	few	TGTGCCAGCAGTGCAACAGGTGTCGGCAATCAGCCCCAGCATTTT	CASSATGVGNQPQHF
TRBV18	NA	TRBJ1-1	few	TGTGCCAGCTCACCATCGGGAGCTGAAGCTTTCTTT	CASSPSGAEAFF
TRBV7-6	NA	TRBJ1-1	NA	TGTGCCAGCAGCTTATACAGGGCCGGCACTGAAGCTTTCTTT	CASSLYRAGTEAFF
TRBV24-1	NA	TRBJ2-1	NA	TGTGCCGCCGGCGGAGCGGCCGTCGGGGATGAGCAGTTCTTC	CAAGGAAVGDEQFF
TRBV2	NA	TRBJ2-5	few	TGTGCCAGCAGTGAAGGTTGGATAGAGACCCAGTACTTC	CASSEGWIETQYF
TRBV7-8	TRBD2	TRBJ2-1	few	TGTGCCAGCAGAAGGGGACTACCCTTGGTGAATGAGCAGTTCTTC	CASRRGLPLVNEQFF
TRBV5-1	TRBD1	TRBJ2-1	many	TGCGCCAGCAGCGCGGGACAGGGAATTCCTTATGAGCAGTTCTTC	CASSAGQGIPYEQFF
TRBV9	NA	TRBJ2-7	many	TGTGCCAGCAGCGTAGATAACGGCTACTACGAGCAGTACTTC	CASSVDNGYYEQYF
TRBV9	NA	TRBJ1-4	few	TGTGCCAGCAGCGTAGCCTTGAGGGGTGAAAAACTGTTTTTT	CASSVALRGEKLFF
TRBV12-3/TRBV12-4	NA	TRBJ2-5	NA	TGTGCCAGCAGTATCCGACTGAATGAAGAGACCCAGTACTTC	CASSIRLNEETQYF
TRBV27	TRBD1	TRBJ2-6	NA	TGTGCCAGCAGACCCGGACAGGGGATCTCTGGGGCCAACGTCCTGTCTTTC	CASRPGQGISGANVLSF
TRBV6-2/TRBV6-3	NA	TRBJ2-2	few	TGTGCCAGCAGGCCAGGCGCCTACACCGGGGAGCTGTTTTTT	CASRPGAYTGELFF
TRBV4-3	NA	TRBJ2-7	NA	TGCGCCAGCAGCCCGGGACGGGGGATTTACGAGCAGTACTTC	CASSPGRGIYEQYF
TRBV2	NA	TRBJ2-1	NA	TGTGCCAGCACCCCTAACGGGGGCTCCTACAATGAGCAGTTCTTC	CASTPNGGSYNEQFF
TRBV30	TRBD2	TRBJ2-1	NA	TGTGCCTGGAGACGGACTAGCGGGAGGGCCCAGGAAAGGAATGAGCAGTTCTTC	CAWRRTSGRAQERNEQFF
TRBV15	NA	TRBJ2-7	NA	TGTGCCACCAGCAGATCCCAGGGGTACGAGCAGTACTTC	CATSRSQGYEQYF
TRBV10-3	TRBD2	TRBJ2-1	NA	TGTGCCATCAGTGGGGAGACAGCGGGAACCTACAATGAGCAGTTCTTC	CAISGETAGTYNEQFF
TRBV4-1	TRBD2	TRBJ2-7	NA	TGCGCCAGCACCGCCCTGGTGGGACGCGGGACTAGCGGGGCCTACGAGCAGTACTTC	CASTALVGRGTSGAYEQYF
TRBV27	NA	TRBJ2-6	NA	TGTGCCGCCAGCTCTGGGGCCAACGTCCTGACTTTC	CAASSGANVLTF
TRBV24-1	TRBD1	TRBJ2-7	few	TGTGCCACCAGTGATGGACAGGGGAAGTCCTACGAGCAGTACTTC	CATSDGQGKSYEQYF
TRBV14	TRBD1	TRBJ1-6	NA	TGTGCCAGCAGCCGTGGGGACAGGGTTTCACCCCTCCACTTT	CASSRGDRVSPLHF
TRBV24-1	NA	TRBJ2-5	few	TGTGCCACCAGTGACCCCGCCGGGACATATCAAGAGACCCAGTACTTC	CATSDPAGTYQETQYF
TRBV7-9	TRBD1	TRBJ1-1	few	TGTGCCAGCAGCTTAGCTGGGACAGGGGGGAACACTGAAGCTTTCTTT	CASSLAGTGGNTEAFF
TRBV6-6	NA	TRBJ1-1	few	TGTGCCAGCAGTCGCGACAGGCCCAACACTGAAGCTTTCTTT	CASSRDRPNTEAFF
TRBV19	NA	TRBJ2-2	many	TGTGCCAGTAGTATTTACTTTGTGGGGCCGAACACCGGGGAGCTGTTTTTT	CASSIYFVGPNTGELFF
TRBV5-1	NA	TRBJ1-6	NA	TGCGCCAGCAGCTGGGACGGCTCAAATATGGGCTCCTATAATTCACCCCTCCACTTT	CASSWDGSNMGSYNSPLHF